The clone carrying this T cell receptor beta chain was detected only once. The germline V gene has CDR1 SGHAT and CDR2 FQNNGV. V was trimmed by 5 bases and J by 8 bases, leaving 9 bases between them. The CDR3 contains 12 residues. This sample was taken from a study of blood T cell repertoires in COVID-19. About the research overall: Some COVID-19 samples were acute and others convalescent; all came from the United States, Italy and Spain. Sources were T cells, B-cell-depleted T cells, or PBMCs; the material itself was cDNA or gDNA.

How the authors handled the data: Quantification of nucleated cells was approximated via reference gene primer amplification. Produced via immunoSEQ multiplex PCR; TCRdb's table is partial and in-frame only. V, J and clone size were drawn from that table, and D and trimming were deduced from the DNA. Of 120,000 to 150,000 clones in the sample, roughly 85% were seen once. Sequences were obtained from peripheral blood. The V gene is TRBV11-2, the J gene TRBJ1-4, with D hard to call. The clonotype originates from a human donor with acute or convalescent COVID-19. The donor label of this sample is uncertain. The CDR3, as DNA: TGTGCCAGCAGCGGGCCGGGGGAAAAACTGTTTTTT. Amino acids: CASSGPGEKLFF.